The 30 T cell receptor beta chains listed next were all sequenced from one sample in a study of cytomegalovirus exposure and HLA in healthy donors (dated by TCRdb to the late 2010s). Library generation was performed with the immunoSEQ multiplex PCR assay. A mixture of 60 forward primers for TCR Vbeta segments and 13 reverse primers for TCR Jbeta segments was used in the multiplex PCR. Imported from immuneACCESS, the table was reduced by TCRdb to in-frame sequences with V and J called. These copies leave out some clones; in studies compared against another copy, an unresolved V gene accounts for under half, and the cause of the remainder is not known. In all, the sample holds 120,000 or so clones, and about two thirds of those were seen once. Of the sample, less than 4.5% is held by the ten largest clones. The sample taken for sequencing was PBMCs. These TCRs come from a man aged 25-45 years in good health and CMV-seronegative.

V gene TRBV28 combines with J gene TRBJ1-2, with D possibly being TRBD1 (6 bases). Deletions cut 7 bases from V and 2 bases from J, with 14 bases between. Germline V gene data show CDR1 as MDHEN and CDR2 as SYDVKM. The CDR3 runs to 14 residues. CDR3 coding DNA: TGTGCCAGCACCGCTCAGACAGGAAACTATGGCTACACCTTC. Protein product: CASTAQTGNYGYTF.

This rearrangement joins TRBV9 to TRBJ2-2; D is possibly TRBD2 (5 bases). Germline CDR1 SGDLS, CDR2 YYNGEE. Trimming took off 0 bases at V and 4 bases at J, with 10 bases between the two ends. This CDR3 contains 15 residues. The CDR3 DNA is TGTGCCAGCAGCGTAGGGACGGCGGGCACCGGGGAGCTGTTTTTT. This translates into CASSVGTAGTGELFF.

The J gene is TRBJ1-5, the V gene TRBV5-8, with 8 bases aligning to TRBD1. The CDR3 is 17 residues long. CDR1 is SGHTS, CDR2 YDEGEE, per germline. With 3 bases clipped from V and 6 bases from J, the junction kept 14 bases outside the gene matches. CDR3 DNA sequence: TGTGCCAGCAGCTCCAGGACAGGGCCTGTTCGTGGTCAGCCCCAGCATTTT. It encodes CASSSRTGPVRGQPQHF.

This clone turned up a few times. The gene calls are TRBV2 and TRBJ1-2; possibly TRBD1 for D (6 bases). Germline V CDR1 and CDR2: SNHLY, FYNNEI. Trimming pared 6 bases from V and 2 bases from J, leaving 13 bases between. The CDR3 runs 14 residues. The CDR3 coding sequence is TGTGCCAGCAGCGTCCGACAGGACAACTATGGCTACACCTTC. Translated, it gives CASSVRQDNYGYTF.

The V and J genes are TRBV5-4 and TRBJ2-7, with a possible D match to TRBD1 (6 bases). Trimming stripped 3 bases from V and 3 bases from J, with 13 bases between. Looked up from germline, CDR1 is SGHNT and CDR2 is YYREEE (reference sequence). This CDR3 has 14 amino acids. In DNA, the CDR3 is TGTGCCAGCAGCTCTGGACAGAGAGACTACGAGCAGTACTTC. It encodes CASSSGQRDYEQYF.

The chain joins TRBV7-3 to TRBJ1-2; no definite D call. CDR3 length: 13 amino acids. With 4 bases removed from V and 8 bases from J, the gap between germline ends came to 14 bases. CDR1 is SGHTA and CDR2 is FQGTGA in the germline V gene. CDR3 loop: CASSSGRERGYTF. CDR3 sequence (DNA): TGTGCCAGCAGCTCCGGACGGGAGAGGGGCTACACCTTC.

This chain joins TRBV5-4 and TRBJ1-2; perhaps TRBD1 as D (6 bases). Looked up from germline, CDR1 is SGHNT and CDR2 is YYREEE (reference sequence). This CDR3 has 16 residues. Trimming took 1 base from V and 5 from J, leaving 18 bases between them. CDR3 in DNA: TGTGCCAGCAGCTTGAAAGGTGCTCCAGGGGAATATGGCTACACCTTC. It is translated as CASSLKGAPGEYGYTF.

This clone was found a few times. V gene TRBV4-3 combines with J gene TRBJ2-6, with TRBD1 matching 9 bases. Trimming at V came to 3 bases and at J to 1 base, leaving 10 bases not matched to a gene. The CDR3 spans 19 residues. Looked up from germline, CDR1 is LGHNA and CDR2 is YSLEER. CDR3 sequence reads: CASSHSAQGAYSGANVLTF. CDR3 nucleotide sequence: TGCGCCAGCAGCCATTCGGCACAGGGGGCCTATTCTGGGGCCAACGTCCTGACTTTC.

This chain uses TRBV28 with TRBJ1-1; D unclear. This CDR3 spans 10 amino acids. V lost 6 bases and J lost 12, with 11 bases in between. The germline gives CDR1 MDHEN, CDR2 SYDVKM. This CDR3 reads CASSQLHPFF. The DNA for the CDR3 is TGTGCCAGCAGCCAACTCCACCCTTTCTTT.

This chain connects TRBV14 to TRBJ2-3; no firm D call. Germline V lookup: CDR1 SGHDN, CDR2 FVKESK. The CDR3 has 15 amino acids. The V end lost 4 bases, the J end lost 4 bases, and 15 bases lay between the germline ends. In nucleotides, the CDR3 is TGTGCCAGCAGCCCGATGGTCGGGTCCCCAGATACGCAGTATTTT. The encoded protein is CASSPMVGSPDTQYF.

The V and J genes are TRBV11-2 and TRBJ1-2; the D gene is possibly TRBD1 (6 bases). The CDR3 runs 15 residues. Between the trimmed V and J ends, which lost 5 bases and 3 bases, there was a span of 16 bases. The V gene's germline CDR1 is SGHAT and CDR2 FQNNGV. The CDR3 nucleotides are TGTGCCAGCAGCGTAAGTTACGGGACATACTATGGCTACACCTTC. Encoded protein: CASSVSYGTYYGYTF.

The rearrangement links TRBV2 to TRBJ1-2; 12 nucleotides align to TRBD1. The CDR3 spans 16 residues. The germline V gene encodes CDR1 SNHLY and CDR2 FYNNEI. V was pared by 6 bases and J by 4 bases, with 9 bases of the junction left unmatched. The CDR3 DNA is TGTGCCAGCAGCGCCGGGACAGGGGGCTTAGGCTATGGCTACACCTTC. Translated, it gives CASSAGTGGLGYGYTF.

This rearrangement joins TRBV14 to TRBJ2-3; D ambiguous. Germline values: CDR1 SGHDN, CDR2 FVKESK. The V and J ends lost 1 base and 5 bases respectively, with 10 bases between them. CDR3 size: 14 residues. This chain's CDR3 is CASSQGWAEDTQYF. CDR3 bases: TGTGCCAGCAGCCAAGGGTGGGCAGAAGATACGCAGTATTTT.

The CDR3 is CASSHLGVNQPQHF. CDR3 nucleotide sequence: TGTGCCAGCAGCCATCTAGGGGTCAATCAGCCCCAGCATTTT. This chain uses TRBV5-6 with TRBJ1-5; D is possibly TRBD1 (5 bases). The CDR3 contains 14 residues. Germline V gene sequence: CDR1 SGHDT, CDR2 YYEEEE. V lost 4 bases and J 3 bases, leaving 11 bases between the germline ends.

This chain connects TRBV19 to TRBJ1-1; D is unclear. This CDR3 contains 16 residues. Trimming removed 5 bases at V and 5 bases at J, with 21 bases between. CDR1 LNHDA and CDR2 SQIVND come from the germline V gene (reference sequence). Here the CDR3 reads CASSLRDPTLGTEAFF. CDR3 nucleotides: TGTGCCAGTAGTCTCCGGGATCCCACTTTAGGGACTGAAGCTTTCTTT.

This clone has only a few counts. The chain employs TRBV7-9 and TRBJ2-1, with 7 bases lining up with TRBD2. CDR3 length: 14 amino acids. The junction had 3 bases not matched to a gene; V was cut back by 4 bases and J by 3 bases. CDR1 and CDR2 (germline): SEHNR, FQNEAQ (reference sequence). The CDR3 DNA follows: TGTGCCAGCAGCTCTAGCGGACACTACAATGAGCAGTTCTTC. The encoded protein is CASSSSGHYNEQFF.

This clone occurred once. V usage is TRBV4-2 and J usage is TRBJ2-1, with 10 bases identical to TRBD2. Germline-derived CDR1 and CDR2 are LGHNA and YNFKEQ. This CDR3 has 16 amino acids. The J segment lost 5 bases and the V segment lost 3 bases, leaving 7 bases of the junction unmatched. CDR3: CASSQVVAGGNNEQFF. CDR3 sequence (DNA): TGTGCCAGCAGCCAGGTTGTAGCGGGGGGCAACAATGAGCAGTTCTTC.

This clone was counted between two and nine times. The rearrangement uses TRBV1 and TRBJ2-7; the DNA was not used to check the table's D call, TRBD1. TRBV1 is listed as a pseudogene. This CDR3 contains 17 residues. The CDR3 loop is CTSSQDEAGTAAYEQYF. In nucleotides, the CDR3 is TGCACCAGCAGCCAAGACGAGGCCGGGACAGCAGCCTACGAGCAGTACTTC.

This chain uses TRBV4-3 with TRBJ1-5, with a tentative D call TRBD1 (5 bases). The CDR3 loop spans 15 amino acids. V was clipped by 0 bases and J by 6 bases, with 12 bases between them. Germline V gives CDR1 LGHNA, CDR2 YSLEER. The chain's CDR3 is CASSQDAGGGQPQHF. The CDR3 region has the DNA TGCGCCAGCAGCCAAGATGCGGGGGGTGGTCAGCCCCAGCATTTT.

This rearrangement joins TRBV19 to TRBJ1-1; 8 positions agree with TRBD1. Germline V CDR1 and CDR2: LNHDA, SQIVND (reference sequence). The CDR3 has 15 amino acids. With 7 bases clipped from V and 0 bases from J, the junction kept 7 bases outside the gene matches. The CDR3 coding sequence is TGTGCCAGTACCCATTCGACAGGGGTGAACACTGAAGCTTTCTTT. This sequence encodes CASTHSTGVNTEAFF.

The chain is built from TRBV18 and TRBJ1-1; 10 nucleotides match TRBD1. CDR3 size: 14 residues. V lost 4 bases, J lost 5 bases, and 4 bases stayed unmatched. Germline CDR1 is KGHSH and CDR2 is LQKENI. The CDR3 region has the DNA TGTGCCAGCTCACAGGGACAGGGGAGAACTGAAGCTTTCTTT. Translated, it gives CASSQGQGRTEAFF.

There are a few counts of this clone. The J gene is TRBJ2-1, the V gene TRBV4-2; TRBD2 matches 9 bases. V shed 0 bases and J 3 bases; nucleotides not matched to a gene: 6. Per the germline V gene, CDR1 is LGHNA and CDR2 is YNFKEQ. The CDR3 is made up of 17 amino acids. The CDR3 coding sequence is TGTGCCAGCAGCCAAGATCCTAGCGGGGTGTTCTACAATGAGCAGTTCTTC. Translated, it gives CASSQDPSGVFYNEQFF.

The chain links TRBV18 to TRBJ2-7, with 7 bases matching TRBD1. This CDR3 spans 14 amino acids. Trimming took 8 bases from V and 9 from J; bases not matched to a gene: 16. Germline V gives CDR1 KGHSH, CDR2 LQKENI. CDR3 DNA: TGTGCCAGCACAAAAGGGGGCGAGGCTGTAGGGCAGTACTTC. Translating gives CASTKGGEAVGQYF.

The CDR3 loop reads CASSLVGDYGYTF. In nucleotides, the CDR3 is TGTGCCAGCAGCTTGGTCGGGGACTATGGCTACACCTTC. This chain uses TRBV5-6 with TRBJ1-2; D unclear. The CDR3 is 13 amino acids. V lost 0 bases, J lost 3 bases, and 6 bases lay in between. Germline CDR1 is SGHDT and CDR2 is YYEEEE.

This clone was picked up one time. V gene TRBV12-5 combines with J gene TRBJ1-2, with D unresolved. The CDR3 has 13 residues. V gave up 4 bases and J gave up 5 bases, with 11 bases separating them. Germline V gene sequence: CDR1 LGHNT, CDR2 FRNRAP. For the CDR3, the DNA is TGTGCTAGTGGTTCCCCCCCCGGGTATGGCTACACCTTC. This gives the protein CASGSPPGYGYTF.

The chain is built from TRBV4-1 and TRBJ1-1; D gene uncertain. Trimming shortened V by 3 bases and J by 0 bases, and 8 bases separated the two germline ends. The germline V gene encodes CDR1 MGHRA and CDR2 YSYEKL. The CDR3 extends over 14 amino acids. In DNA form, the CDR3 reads TGCGCCAGCAGCCAGTCGACACTGAACACTGAAGCTTTCTTT. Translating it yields CASSQSTLNTEAFF.

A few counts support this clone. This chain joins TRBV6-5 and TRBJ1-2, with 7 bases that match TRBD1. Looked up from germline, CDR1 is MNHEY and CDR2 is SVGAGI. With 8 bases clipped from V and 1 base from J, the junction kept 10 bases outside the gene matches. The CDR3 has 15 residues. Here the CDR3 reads CASLKWAGGNYGYTF. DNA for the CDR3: TGTGCCAGCCTAAAATGGGCAGGGGGTAACTATGGCTACACCTTC.

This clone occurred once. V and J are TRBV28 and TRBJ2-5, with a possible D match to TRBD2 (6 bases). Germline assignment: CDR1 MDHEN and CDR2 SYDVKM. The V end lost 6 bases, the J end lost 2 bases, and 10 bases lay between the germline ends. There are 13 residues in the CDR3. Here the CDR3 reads CASRGGGQETQYF. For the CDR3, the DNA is TGTGCCAGCAGGGGAGGAGGTCAAGAGACCCAGTACTTC.

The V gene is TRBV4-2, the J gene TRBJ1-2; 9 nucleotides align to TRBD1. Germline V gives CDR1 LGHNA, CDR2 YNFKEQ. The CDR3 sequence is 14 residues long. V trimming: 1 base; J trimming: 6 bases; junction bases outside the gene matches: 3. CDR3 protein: CASSQGGQGDGYTF. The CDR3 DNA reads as TGTGCCAGCAGCCAAGGGGGACAGGGAGATGGCTACACCTTC.

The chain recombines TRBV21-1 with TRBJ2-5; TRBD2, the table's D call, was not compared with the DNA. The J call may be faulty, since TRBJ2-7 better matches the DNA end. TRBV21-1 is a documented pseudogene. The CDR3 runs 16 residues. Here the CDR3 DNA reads TGTGCCAGCAGCAAAGAAGGACTAGCGGGGGGGTACGAGCAGTACTTC. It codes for CASSKEGLAGGYEQYF.